The 25 T cell receptor beta chains presented below share a single source sample, sequenced in a study of cytomegalovirus exposure and HLA in healthy donors. Profiled with immunoSEQ multiplex PCR; TCRdb holds only in-frame clones, not every one. The sample lists fewer than 200,000 clones, nearly 90% seen once, with 9% to 12% in the top ten. Sequencing was performed on PBMCs. The receptors originated from a woman aged 18-29 years in good health and CMV-seropositive.

This chain links TRBV7-6 with TRBJ2-3; TRBD2 aligns across 12 bases. CDR1 is SGHVS and CDR2 is FNYEAQ in the germline V gene. The CDR3 totals 16 residues. Losses at the gene ends were 2 bases for V and 5 bases for J; bases not matched to a gene: 5. CDR3 amino acids: CASSLTTSGRGDTQYF. DNA for the CDR3: TGTGCCAGCAGCTTAACGACTAGCGGGAGAGGAGATACGCAGTATTTT.

A single count supports this clone. The rearrangement joins TRBV18 to TRBJ2-3; 10 bases line up with TRBD2. Germline values: CDR1 KGHSH, CDR2 LQKENI. Trimming took 0 bases from V and 6 from J; bases not matched to a gene: 3. This CDR3 region has 15 residues. The CDR3: CASSPPLAGADTQYF. The CDR3 DNA reads as TGTGCCAGCTCACCACCGCTAGCGGGAGCCGATACGCAGTATTTT. The variable domain in full, completed from reference TRBV18 and TRBJ2-3, reads NAGVMQNPRHLVRRRGQEARLRCSPMKGHSHVYWYRQLPEEGLKFMVYLQKENIIDESGMPKERFSAEFPKEGPSILRIQQVVRGDSAAYFCASSPPLAGADTQYFGPGTRLTVL.

V gene TRBV7-2 combines with J gene TRBJ2-7, with 7 bases identical to TRBD1. The CDR3 has 13 amino acids. V lost 5 bases and J lost 2; bases outside the gene matches: 3. CDR1 and CDR2 from the germline V gene are SGHTA and FQGNSA. The CDR3: CASSHTGAYEQYF. CDR3 bases: TGTGCCAGCAGCCACACAGGGGCCTACGAGCAGTACTTC.

The chain recombines TRBV7-8 with TRBJ1-2; D perhaps matches TRBD1 (6 bases). The CDR3 consists of 17 residues. Germline V gene sequence: CDR1 SGHVS, CDR2 FQNEAQ. The V and J ends lost 4 bases and 2 bases respectively, with 20 bases between them. This CDR3 is CASSYRRWAGENYGYTF. CDR3 DNA: TGTGCCAGCAGCTACAGGAGGTGGGCAGGGGAGAACTATGGCTACACCTTC. Full variable domain (rest looked up from reference TRBV7-8 and TRBJ1-2): GAGVSQSPRYKVAKRGQDVALRCDPISGHVSLFWYQQALGQGPEFLTYFQNEAQLDKSGLPSDRFFAERPEGSVSTLKIQRTQQEDSAVYLCASSYRRWAGENYGYTFGSGTRLTVV.

J is TRBJ1-2 and V is TRBV2; D is possibly TRBD1 (5 bases). Trimming removed 6 bases at V and 4 bases at J, with 21 bases between. From germline, CDR1 is SNHLY and CDR2 FYNNEI. This CDR3 is built from 16 residues. The DNA for the CDR3 is TGTGCCAGCAGCGCCCAGAGGGGAGGGAGTCTCTATGGCTACACCTTC. It yields the protein CASSAQRGGSLYGYTF.

The rearrangement uses TRBV19 and TRBJ1-5, with a tentative D call TRBD1 (6 bases). Deletions cut 5 bases from V and 7 bases from J, with 27 bases between. The CDR3 contains 18 residues. Germline V gene data show CDR1 as LNHDA and CDR2 as SQIVND (reference sequence). CDR3 nucleotides: TGTGCCAGTAGTTTCAAATCATGGGGGCCAGGGATGGTCCAGCCCCAGCATTTT. This translates into CASSFKSWGPGMVQPQHF.

This clone was seen a single time. The rearrangement joins TRBV7-6 to TRBJ2-5, with a possible D match to TRBD2 (6 bases). Trimming took 5 bases from V and 5 from J, leaving 18 bases between them. CDR1 is SGHVS and CDR2 is FNYEAQ in the germline V gene. This CDR3 spans 15 amino acids. The CDR3 loop reads CASSIEASVLETQYF. The CDR3 DNA reads as TGTGCCAGCAGCATCGAGGCTAGCGTTTTGGAGACCCAGTACTTC.

J is TRBJ2-7 and V is TRBV11-3, with 15 bases that match TRBD2. The germline V gene has CDR1 SGHNT and CDR2 YENEEA. The CDR3 extends over 15 amino acids. J was trimmed by 5 bases and V by 5 bases; bases with no gene match: 4. CDR3 in amino acids: CASSPGLAGGDEQYF. The CDR3 DNA reads TGTGCCAGCAGCCCAGGACTAGCGGGAGGGGACGAGCAGTACTTC.

The V and J genes are TRBV15 and TRBJ1-2; D gene ambiguous. Germline assignment: CDR1 LNHNV and CDR2 YYDKDF (reference sequence). Trimming shortened V by 0 bases and J by 6 bases, and 5 bases separated the two germline ends. The CDR3 runs to 12 residues. Here the CDR3 DNA reads TGTGCCACCAGCAGAGATAAGCATGGCTACACCTTC. It specifies CATSRDKHGYTF.

This clone was seen only once. V is TRBV7-9 and J is TRBJ2-3, with D maybe TRBD1 (5 bases). CDR3 length: 15 residues. Germline V gives CDR1 SEHNR, CDR2 FQNEAQ (reference sequence). Between the trimmed V and J ends, which lost 2 bases and 3 bases, there was a span of 12 bases. The CDR3 loop is CASSLKSGFTDTQYF. The CDR3 region has the DNA TGTGCCAGCAGCTTAAAGTCAGGGTTTACAGATACGCAGTATTTT.

V is TRBV28 and J is TRBJ2-1; TRBD2 agrees at 10 bases. The CDR3 totals 17 residues. The germline gives CDR1 MDHEN, CDR2 SYDVKM. J gave up 4 bases and V 3 bases, and 9 bases lay outside the gene matches. The CDR3 loop reads CASSFGSGRLLYNEQFF. CDR3 coding DNA: TGTGCCAGCAGTTTTGGTAGCGGGAGGTTGTTATACAATGAGCAGTTCTTC.

V and J are TRBV30 and TRBJ2-5; 9 positions agree with TRBD2. J was trimmed by 5 bases and V by 2 bases; bases with no gene match: 9. CDR1 and CDR2 from the germline V gene are GTSNPN and SVGIG (reference sequence). The CDR3 consists of 15 residues. CDR3 nucleotides: TGTGCCTGGAGTAAGGGGCTAGCGGGATGGGAGACCCAGTACTTC. Protein product: CAWSKGLAGWETQYF.

The chain employs TRBV1 and TRBJ2-7; no DNA check was done on the table's D call, TRBD2. TRBV1 is termed a pseudogene. The CDR3 loop spans 18 amino acids. CDR3 loop: CTSSRFSPPPAASYEQYF. The CDR3 DNA reads TGCACCAGCAGCCGATTCTCCCCCCCTCCAGCGGCTTCCTACGAGCAGTACTTC.

The genes are TRBV9 and TRBJ2-2; TRBD1 matches 8 bases. The V segment lost 1 base and the J segment 7 bases; nucleotides outside the gene matches: 3. The germline CDR1 and CDR2 sequences are SGDLS and YYNGEE. The CDR3 length is 14 residues. The CDR3 DNA reads as TGTGCCAGCAGCGTACCAGGGGGCTTCGGGGAGCTGTTTTTT. Amino acid sequence: CASSVPGGFGELFF.

This rearrangement joins TRBV5-5 to TRBJ2-2; 9 nucleotides align to TRBD2. V gave up 3 bases and J gave up 4 bases; unmatched junction bases: 13. The germline V gene encodes CDR1 SGHKS and CDR2 YYEKEE (reference sequence). The CDR3 spans 18 residues. The CDR3 DNA reads TGTGCCAGCAGCTGGGTCCTGACTAGCGGCAGGTCCACCGGGGAGCTGTTTTTT. Amino acid sequence: CASSWVLTSGRSTGELFF.

The rearrangement joins TRBV9 to TRBJ1-1, with TRBD1 matching 8 bases. The V segment lost 2 bases and the J segment 6 bases; nucleotides outside the gene matches: 6. CDR1 is SGDLS and CDR2 is YYNGEE in the germline V gene. This CDR3 has 14 amino acids. DNA of the CDR3: TGTGCCAGCAGCGTGGGGACAGGATTATCTGAAGCTTTCTTT. Amino acids: CASSVGTGLSEAFF.

The chain recombines TRBV6-6 with TRBJ1-4; no clear D gene. Trimming cost V 0 bases and J 10 bases, with 12 bases left between them. The V gene's germline CDR1 is MNHNY and CDR2 SVGAGI (reference sequence). The CDR3 length is 14 residues. CDR3 in amino acids: CASSYSSGVAKLFF. CDR3 DNA: TGTGCCAGCAGTTACTCGAGCGGGGTGGCAAAACTGTTTTTT.

This chain connects TRBV29-1 to TRBJ1-2, with D uncertain. Germline CDR1 and CDR2: SQVTM and ANQGSEA. This CDR3 spans 11 amino acids. Trimming stripped 4 bases from V and 3 bases from J, with 6 bases between. The CDR3 loop reads CSVVGDYGYTF. The CDR3 bases are TGCAGCGTTGTCGGGGACTATGGCTACACCTTC. Together with reference TRBV29-1 and TRBJ1-2, the CDR3 gives the full variable domain: SAVISQKPSRDICQRGTSLTIQCQVDSQVTMMFWYRQQPGQSLTLIATANQGSEATYESGFVIDKFPISRPNLTFSTLTVSNMSPEDSSIYLCSVVGDYGYTFGSGTRLTVV.

The chain links TRBV9 to TRBJ2-5; 7 nucleotides agree with TRBD2. This CDR3 has 17 amino acids. The V gene end was trimmed by 0 bases and the J gene end by 4 bases; junction bases not matched to a gene: 12. Per germline, CDR1 SGDLS and CDR2 YYNGEE. This CDR3 is CASSVASAGELGETQYF. CDR3 bases: TGTGCCAGCAGCGTAGCGTCGGCGGGAGAATTAGGAGAGACCCAGTACTTC.

The chain couples TRBV28 to TRBJ2-1; 8 positions agree with TRBD1. Germline V gene data show CDR1 as MDHEN and CDR2 as SYDVKM. CDR3 length: 15 residues. V trimming: 5 bases; J trimming: 3 bases; junction bases outside the gene matches: 6. The chain's CDR3 is CASSGGQVVYNEQFF. DNA of the CDR3: TGTGCCAGCAGTGGGGGACAGGTGGTCTACAATGAGCAGTTCTTC.

A single count supports this clone. V is TRBV4-3 and J is TRBJ2-3; TRBD2 agrees at 8 bases. Germline CDR1 and CDR2: LGHNA and YSLEER. V gave up 3 bases and J gave up 8 bases; unmatched junction bases: 4. The CDR3 spans 13 residues. DNA of the CDR3: TGCGCCAGCAGCCAGGGACTAGTTGGTACGCAGTATTTT. Translated, it gives CASSQGLVGTQYF.

CDR3 coding DNA: TGTGCCAGCAGAGGAGCGGGCTCTAGCACAGATACGCAGTATTTT. Translation: CASRGAGSSTDTQYF. This chain connects TRBV6-5 to TRBJ2-3; the D gene is possibly TRBD2 (6 bases). Germline CDR1 and CDR2: MNHEY and SVGAGI. The germline V and J ends were trimmed by 6 bases and 0 bases, with 13 bases remaining between them. CDR3 size: 15 residues.

V and J are TRBV28 and TRBJ2-7; D is perhaps TRBD1 (5 bases). CDR3 length: 13 residues. Per germline, CDR1 MDHEN and CDR2 SYDVKM. V was shortened by 3 bases and J by 7 bases, with 13 bases between the two germline ends. CDR3 DNA sequence: TGTGCCAGCAGTTTGGGGCTCGGGCTGGAGCAGTACTTC. Translated, it gives CASSLGLGLEQYF.

This clone appeared a few times. The chain combines TRBV2 with TRBJ1-5, with D possibly matching TRBD1 (5 bases). Looked up from germline, CDR1 is SNHLY and CDR2 is FYNNEI. V was shortened by 3 bases and J by 0 bases, with 9 bases between the two germline ends. CDR3 size: 15 residues. DNA of the CDR3: TGTGCCAGCAGTGATAGGACACTTAGCAATCAGCCCCAGCATTTT. It translates to CASSDRTLSNQPQHF.

For the CDR3, the DNA is TGTGCCAGCAGCCTAGGGGGGGTCCAAGAGACCCAGTACTTC. It translates to CASSLGGVQETQYF. The J gene is TRBJ2-5, the V gene TRBV27; TRBD2 is a possible D gene (7 bases). Germline CDR1 MNHEY, CDR2 SMNVEV (reference sequence). There are 14 residues in the CDR3. Trimming shortened V by 6 bases and J by 1 base, and 12 bases separated the two germline ends.